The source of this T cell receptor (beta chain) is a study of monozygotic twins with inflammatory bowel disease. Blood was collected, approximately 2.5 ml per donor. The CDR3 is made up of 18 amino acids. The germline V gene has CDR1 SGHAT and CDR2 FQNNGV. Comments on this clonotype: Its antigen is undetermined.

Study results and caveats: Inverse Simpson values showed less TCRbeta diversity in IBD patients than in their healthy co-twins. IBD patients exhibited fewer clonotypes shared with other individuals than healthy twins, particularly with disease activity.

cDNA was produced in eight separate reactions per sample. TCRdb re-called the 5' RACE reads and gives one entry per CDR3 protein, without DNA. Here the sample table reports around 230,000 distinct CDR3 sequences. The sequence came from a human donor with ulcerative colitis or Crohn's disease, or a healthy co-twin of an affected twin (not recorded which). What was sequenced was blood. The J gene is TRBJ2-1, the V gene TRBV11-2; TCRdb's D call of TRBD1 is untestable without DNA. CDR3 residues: CASSFNHRPGSSYNEQFF.